This entry describes one T cell receptor (beta chain). It lacks a known antigen. No base quality values were provided; no much bigger clone lies one nucleotide off. V is reduced by 7 bases and J by 4 bases, leaving a spacing of 17 bases between them. CDR1 MNHEY and CDR2 SMNVEV were looked up in the germline V gene (reference sequence). The CDR3 runs 15 amino acids, cysteine and phenylalanine included. Left in the record is the CDR3 DNA by itself, 45 bases read in frame from the first base. The data originate from a study of cytotoxic CD8 clonotypes in ibrutinib-treated CLL (dated by TCRdb to 2020 to 2022). The study in broad terms: The cohort had about a dozen relapsed/refractory and under 16 treatment-naive patients; 17 were IGHV unmutated. An average of 255,043 productive templates and 94,082 productive rearrangements was obtained per sample. Of the approximately 90 people in the trial, 26 had longitudinal samples available. Cryopreserved peripheral blood mononuclear cells were collected at three points: before therapy, at response, and at either sustained remission or disease progression. Every sample from remission and from progressive disease was obtained while the patients were still on ibrutinib. Partial responses were observed in around 25 patients and complete responses in 2; after a median follow-up of 68 months, remission was maintained in 14 patients and progression was observed in approximately 12. Response samples were taken after a median of approximately 12 months on treatment, ranging from roughly 6 to 36 months.

Overall results and qualifications from the work: Public clonotypes were found to be uncommon and were observed to contract or remain stable during treatment; the increase in clonality was shown to reflect expansion of private clonotypes at ibrutinib response. Sampling times were not matched between sustained-remission and progressing patients, and lymph node repertoires were not studied. At ibrutinib response clonality went up, during sustained remission it held steady, and at progression it dropped back toward baseline. Baseline clonality was found to be higher than that of age-matched healthy donors and was strongly correlated with circulating CD8+ T-cell counts.

Read against the paper, the sample's time point label means: about a year on ibrutinib. Roughly 2.2 micrograms of genomic DNA were extracted from cryopreserved PBMCs for TCR beta library preparation. Longitudinal blood samples from CLL patients receiving ibrutinib monotherapy were subjected to high-throughput TCR beta sequencing. Patients were enrolled in a phase 2 open-label single-center ibrutinib monotherapy trial. Each clonotype received, on average, about 9.7x coverage in deep resolution sequencing performed on a MiSeq, where the target depth lay between 1 in 1 million and 1 in 200,000 T cells. The immunoSEQ hsTCRB Kit was used to generate TCR beta libraries. In the authors' own workflow: ImmunoSEQ Data Assistant and ImmunoSEQ Analyzer were used for data analysis, and V, D and J genes were assigned according to IMGT definitions. Clonality, with values ranging from 0 to 1, was calculated as one minus the normalized Shannon entropy of productive rearrangement frequencies. Public clonotype analysis was restricted to overrepresented clonotypes comprising at least 0.05% of each patient's repertoire. Around 12 age-matched healthy donor repertoires from immuneACCESS were used as controls for clonality. Entries here come from immuneACCESS through TCRdb and include only in-frame sequences with V and J called. Some clones fail to appear in such tables; in the studies checked, an unresolved V gene covers under half of the shortfall, and the cause of the remainder is unknown. That table furnishes V, J and clone size, whereas the DNA furnished D and trimming. Counted in this sample were 130,000 or so clones; 70% to 80% of them appeared once. The biggest ten clones account for 25% to 30% of the sample.

The rearranged segments are TRBV27 and TRBJ2-1; TRBD2 is a possible D gene, resting on 7 matching bases. The TCR originated in a human donor with chronic lymphocytic leukemia. Material: PBMCs, obtained after 12 months of ibrutinib treatment. The CDR3 reads CASTQRGALYNEQFF. The DNA is TGTGCCAGCACCCAACGGGGGGCCCTATACAATGAGCAGTTCTTC.